This T cell receptor (beta chain) was sequenced in a study of cytomegalovirus exposure and HLA in healthy donors. Germline CDR1 and CDR2: SGHNT and YYREEE (reference sequence). The V end was cut by 6 bases, the J end by 2 bases, with 14 bases between. This CDR3 comprises 15 residues. In its sample, this clone was seen once. Its specificity is not known. Findings of the study overall: In a later analysis, the majority of CMV-associated beta chains seemingly showed HLA restriction.

Primers for the PCR totalled 60 Vbeta and 13 Jbeta. Sequencing used immunoSEQ multiplex PCR; TCRdb keeps in-frame clones, though not all of them. This sample has 150,000 to 200,000 clones, with around four fifths found just once. The sequence was obtained from a woman aged 25 to 39 in good health and CMV-seropositive. V gene TRBV5-4 combines with J gene TRBJ2-2, with D possibly matching TRBD1 (6 bases). Sequenced material: PBMCs. In DNA form, the CDR3 reads TGTGCCAGCAAACTGGGGACACCTAACACCGGGGAGCTGTTTTTT. Encoded protein: CASKLGTPNTGELFF.